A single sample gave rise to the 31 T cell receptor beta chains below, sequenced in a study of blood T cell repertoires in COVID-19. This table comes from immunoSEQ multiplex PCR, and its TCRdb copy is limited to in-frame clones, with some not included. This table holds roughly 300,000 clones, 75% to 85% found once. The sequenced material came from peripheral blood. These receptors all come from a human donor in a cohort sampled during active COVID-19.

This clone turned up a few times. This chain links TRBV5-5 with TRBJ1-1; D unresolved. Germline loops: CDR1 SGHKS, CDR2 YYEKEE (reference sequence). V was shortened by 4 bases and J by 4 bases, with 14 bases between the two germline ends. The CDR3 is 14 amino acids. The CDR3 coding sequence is TGTGCCAGCAGCAACGGTTTCCCGAGCACTGAAGCTTTCTTT. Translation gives CASSNGFPSTEAFF.

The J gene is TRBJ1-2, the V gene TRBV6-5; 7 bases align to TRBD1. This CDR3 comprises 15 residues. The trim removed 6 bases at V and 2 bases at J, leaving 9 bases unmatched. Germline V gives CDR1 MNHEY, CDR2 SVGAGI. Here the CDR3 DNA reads TGTGCCAGCAGCCTGGGGGAACAGGGGAACTATGGCTACACCTTC. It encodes CASSLGEQGNYGYTF.

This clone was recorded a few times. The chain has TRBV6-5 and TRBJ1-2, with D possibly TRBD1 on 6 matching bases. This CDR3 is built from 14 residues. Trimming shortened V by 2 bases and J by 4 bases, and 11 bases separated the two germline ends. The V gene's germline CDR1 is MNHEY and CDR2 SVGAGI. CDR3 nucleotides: TGTGCCAGCAGTTACGGACAGTCCCTCTATGGCTACACCTTC. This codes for CASSYGQSLYGYTF.

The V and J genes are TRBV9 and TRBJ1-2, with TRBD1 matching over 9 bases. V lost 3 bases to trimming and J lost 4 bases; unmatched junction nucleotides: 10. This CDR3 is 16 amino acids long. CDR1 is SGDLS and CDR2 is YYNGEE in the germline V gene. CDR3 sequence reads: CASSGTQGAVGYGYTF. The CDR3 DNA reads TGTGCCAGCAGCGGCACACAGGGGGCCGTCGGCTATGGCTACACCTTC.

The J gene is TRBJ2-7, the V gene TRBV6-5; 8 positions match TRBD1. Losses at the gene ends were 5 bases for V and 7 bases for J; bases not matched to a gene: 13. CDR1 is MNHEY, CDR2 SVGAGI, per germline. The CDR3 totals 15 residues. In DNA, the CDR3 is TGTGCCAGCAGTCTTTCAGGGGGCGCCTATCGTGAGCAGTACTTC. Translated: CASSLSGGAYREQYF.

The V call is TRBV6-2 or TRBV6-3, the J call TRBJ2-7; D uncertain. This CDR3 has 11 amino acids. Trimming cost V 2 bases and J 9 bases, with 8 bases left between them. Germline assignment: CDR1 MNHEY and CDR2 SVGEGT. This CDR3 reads CASSYVGGQYF. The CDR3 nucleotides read TGTGCCAGCAGTTACGTCGGCGGGCAGTACTTC.

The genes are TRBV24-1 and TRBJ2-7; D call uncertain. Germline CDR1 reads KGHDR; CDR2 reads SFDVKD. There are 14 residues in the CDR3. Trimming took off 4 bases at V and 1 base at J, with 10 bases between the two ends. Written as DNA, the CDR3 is TGTGCCACCAGTGACGGGTCTATTTCCTACGAGCAGTACTTC. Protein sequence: CATSDGSISYEQYF.

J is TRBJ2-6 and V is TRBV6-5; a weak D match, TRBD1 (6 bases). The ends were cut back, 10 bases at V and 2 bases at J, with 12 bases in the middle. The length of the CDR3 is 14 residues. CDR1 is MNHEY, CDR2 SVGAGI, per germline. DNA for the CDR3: TGTGCCACAAACACAGGGACTGGGGCCAACGTCCTGACTTTC. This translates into CATNTGTGANVLTF.

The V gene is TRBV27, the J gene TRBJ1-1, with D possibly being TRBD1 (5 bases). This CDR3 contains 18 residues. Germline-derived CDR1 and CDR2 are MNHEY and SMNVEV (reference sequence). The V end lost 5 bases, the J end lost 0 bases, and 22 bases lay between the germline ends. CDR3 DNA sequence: TGTGCCAGCAGTCCCCCCCCTTTAATGGAGGGGTTGAACACTGAAGCTTTCTTT. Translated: CASSPPPLMEGLNTEAFF.

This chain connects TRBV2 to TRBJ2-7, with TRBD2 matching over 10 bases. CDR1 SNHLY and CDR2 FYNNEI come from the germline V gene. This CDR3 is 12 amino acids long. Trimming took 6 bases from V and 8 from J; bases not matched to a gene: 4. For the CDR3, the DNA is TGTGCCAGCAGACTAGCGGGGATCAAGCAGTACTTC. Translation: CASRLAGIKQYF.

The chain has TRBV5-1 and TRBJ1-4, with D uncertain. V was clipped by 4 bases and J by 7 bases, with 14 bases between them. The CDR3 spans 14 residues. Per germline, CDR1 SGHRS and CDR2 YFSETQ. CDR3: CASSLRVEGEKLFF. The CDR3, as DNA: TGCGCCAGCAGCCTCCGGGTCGAGGGTGAAAAACTGTTTTTT.

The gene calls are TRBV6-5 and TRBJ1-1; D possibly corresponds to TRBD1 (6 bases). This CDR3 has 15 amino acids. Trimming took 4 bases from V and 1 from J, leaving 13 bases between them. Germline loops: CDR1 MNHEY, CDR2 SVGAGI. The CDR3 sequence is CASSFGTGTNTEAFF. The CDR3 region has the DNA TGTGCCAGCAGTTTTGGAACAGGGACGAACACTGAAGCTTTCTTT.

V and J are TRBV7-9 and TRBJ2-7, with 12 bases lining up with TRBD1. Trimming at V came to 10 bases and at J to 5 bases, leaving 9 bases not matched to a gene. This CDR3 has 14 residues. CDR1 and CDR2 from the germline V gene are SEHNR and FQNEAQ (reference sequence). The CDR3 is CATSGGQGAHEQYF. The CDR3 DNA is TGTGCCACCTCGGGGGGACAGGGGGCGCACGAGCAGTACTTC.

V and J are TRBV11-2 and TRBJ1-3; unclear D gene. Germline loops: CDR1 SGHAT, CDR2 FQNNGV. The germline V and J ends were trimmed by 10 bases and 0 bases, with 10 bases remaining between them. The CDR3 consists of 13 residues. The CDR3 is CATRHSSGNTIYF. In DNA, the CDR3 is TGTGCCACCCGACACAGCTCTGGAAACACCATATATTTT.

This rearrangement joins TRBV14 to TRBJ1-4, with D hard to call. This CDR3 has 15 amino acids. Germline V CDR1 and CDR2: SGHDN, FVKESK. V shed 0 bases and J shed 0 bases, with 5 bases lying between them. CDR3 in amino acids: CASSQDLATNEKLFF. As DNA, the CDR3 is TGTGCCAGCAGCCAAGATCTAGCAACTAATGAAAAACTGTTTTTT.

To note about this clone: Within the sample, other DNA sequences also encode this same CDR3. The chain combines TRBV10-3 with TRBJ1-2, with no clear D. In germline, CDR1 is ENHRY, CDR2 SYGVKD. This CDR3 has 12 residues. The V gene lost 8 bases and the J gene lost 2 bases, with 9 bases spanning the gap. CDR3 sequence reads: CAISPGNYGYTF. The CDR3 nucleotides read TGTGCCATCTCCCCAGGAAACTATGGCTACACCTTC.

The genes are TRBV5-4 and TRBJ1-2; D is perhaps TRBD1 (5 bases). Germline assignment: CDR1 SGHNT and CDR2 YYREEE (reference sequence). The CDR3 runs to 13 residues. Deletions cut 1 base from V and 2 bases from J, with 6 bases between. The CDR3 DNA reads TGTGCCAGCAGCTTGAACAGGAACTATGGCTACACCTTC. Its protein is CASSLNRNYGYTF.

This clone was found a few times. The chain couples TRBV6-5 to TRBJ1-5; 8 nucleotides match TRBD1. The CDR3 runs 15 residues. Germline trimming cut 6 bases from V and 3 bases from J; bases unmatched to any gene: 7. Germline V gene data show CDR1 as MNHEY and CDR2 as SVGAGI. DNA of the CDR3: TGTGCCAGCAGGAGACAGGGGTGGGCCAATCAGCCCCAGCATTTT. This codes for CASRRQGWANQPQHF.

CDR3 bases: TGTGCCAGCGGACGTCGTTTAGCGGGGACCTGGGGGCTCTACGAGCAGTACTTC. Translated, it gives CASGRRLAGTWGLYEQYF. V is TRBV5-5 and J is TRBJ2-7; 8 bases agree with TRBD2. The CDR3 covers 18 residues. Germline CDR1 reads SGHKS; CDR2 reads YYEKEE (reference sequence). Trimming took 7 bases from V and 3 from J; bases not matched to a gene: 21.

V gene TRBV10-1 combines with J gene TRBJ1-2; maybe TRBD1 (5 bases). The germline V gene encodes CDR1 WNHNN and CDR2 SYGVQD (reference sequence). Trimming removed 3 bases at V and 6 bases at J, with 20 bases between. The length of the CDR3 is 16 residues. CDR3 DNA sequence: TGCGCCAGCAGTGATGAGTCCCAGGGTGGATGGAATGGCTACACCTTC. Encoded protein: CASSDESQGGWNGYTF.

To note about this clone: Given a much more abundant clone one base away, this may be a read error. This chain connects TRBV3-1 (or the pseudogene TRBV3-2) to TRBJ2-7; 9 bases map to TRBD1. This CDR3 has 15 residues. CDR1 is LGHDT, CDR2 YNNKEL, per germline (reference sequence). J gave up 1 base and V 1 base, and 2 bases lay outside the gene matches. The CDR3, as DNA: TGTGCCAGCAGCCAAGCCGGGACAGGGTCCTACGAGCAGTACTTC. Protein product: CASSQAGTGSYEQYF.

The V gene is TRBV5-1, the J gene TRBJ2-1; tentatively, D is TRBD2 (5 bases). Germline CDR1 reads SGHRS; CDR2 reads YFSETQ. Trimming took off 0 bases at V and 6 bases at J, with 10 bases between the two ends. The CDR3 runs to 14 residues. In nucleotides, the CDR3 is TGCGCCAGCAGCTTGGAAACTAGTTCCAATGAGCAGTTCTTC. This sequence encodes CASSLETSSNEQFF. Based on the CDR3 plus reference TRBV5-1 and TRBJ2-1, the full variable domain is KAGVTQTPRYLIKTRGQQVTLSCSPISGHRSVSWYQQTPGQGLQFLFEYFSETQRNKGNFPGRFSGRQFSNSRSEMNVSTLELGDSALYLCASSLETSSNEQFFGPGTRLTVL.

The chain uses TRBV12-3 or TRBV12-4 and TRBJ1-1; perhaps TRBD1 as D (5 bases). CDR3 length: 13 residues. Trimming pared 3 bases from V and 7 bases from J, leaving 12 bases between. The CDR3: CASSLQGSLEAFF. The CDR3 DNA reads TGTGCCAGCAGTTTGCAGGGATCGCTTGAAGCTTTCTTT.

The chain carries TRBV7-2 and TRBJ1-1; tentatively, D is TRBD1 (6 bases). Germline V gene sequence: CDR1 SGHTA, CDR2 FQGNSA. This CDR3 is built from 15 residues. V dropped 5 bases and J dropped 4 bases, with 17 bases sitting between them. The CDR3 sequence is CASSVGTGLGTEAFF. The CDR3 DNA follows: TGTGCCAGCAGCGTAGGAACAGGGCTCGGCACTGAAGCTTTCTTT. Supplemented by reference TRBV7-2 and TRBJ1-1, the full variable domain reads GAGVSQSPSNKVTEKGKDVELRCDPISGHTALYWYRQSLGQGLEFLIYFQGNSAPDKSGLPSDRFSAERTGGSVSTLTIQRTQQEDSAVYLCASSVGTGLGTEAFFGQGTRLTVV.

CDR3 loop: CSVKTGQGYEQYF. Written as DNA, the CDR3 is TGCAGCGTTAAGACGGGACAGGGGTACGAGCAGTACTTC. This chain connects TRBV29-1 to TRBJ2-7, with TRBD1 matching over 10 bases. V lost 5 bases, J lost 4 bases, and 5 bases stayed unmatched. Germline CDR1 and CDR2: SQVTM and ANQGSEA. The CDR3 consists of 13 residues.

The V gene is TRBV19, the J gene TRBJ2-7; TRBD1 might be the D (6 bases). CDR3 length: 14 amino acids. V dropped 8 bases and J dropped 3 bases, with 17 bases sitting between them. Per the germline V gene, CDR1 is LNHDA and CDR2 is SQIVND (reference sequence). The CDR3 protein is CASGNRDTGYEQYF. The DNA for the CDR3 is TGTGCCAGTGGAAACCGGGACACTGGCTACGAGCAGTACTTC.

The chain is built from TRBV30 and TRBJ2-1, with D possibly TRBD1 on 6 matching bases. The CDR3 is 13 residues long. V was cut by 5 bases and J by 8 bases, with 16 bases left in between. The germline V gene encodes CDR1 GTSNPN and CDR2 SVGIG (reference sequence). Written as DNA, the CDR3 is TGTGCCTGGGACAGAGGGGGTGGGGATGAGCAGTTCTTC. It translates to CAWDRGGGDEQFF.

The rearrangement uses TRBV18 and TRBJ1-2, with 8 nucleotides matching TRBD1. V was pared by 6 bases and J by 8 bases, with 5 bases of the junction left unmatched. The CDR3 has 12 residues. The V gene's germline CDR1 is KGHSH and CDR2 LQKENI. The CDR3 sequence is CASSSDRAGYTF. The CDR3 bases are TGTGCCAGCTCTTCGGACAGGGCCGGCTACACCTTC.

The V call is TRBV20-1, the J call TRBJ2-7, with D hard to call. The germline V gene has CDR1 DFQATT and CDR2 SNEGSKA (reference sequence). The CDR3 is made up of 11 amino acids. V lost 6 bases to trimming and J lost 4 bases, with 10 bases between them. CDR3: CSATYLYEQYF. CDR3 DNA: TGCAGTGCAACCTATTTATACGAGCAGTACTTC.

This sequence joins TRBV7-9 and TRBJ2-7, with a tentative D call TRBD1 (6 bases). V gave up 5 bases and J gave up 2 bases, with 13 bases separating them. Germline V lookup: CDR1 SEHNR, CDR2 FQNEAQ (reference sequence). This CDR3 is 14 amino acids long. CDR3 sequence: CASSPNRQAYEQYF. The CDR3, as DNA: TGTGCCAGCAGCCCAAATCGACAGGCCTACGAGCAGTACTTC.

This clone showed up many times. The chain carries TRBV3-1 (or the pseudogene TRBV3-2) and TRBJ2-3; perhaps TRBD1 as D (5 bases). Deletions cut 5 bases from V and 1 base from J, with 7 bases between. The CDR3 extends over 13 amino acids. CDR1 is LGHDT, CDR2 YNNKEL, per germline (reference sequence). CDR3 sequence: CASSAQGTDTQYF. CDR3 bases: TGTGCCAGCAGCGCACAGGGCACAGATACGCAGTATTTT.